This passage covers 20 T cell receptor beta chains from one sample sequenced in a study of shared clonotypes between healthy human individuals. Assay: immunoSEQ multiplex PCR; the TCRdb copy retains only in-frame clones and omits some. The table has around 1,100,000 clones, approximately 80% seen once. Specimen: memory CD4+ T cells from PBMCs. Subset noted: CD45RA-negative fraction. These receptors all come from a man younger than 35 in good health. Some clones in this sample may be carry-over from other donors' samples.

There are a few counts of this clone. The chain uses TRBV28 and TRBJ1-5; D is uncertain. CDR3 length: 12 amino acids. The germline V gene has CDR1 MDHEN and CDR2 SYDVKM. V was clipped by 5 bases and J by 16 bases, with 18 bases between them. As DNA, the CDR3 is TGTGCCAGCAGTCGGACCCCGTCTTTTGGACATTTT. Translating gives CASSRTPSFGHF. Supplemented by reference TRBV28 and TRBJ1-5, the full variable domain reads DVKVTQSSRYLVKRTGEKVFLECVQDMDHENMFWYRQDPGLGLRLIYFSYDVKMKEKGDIPEGYSVSREKKERFSLILESASTNQTSMYLCASSRTPSFGHFGDGTRLSIL.

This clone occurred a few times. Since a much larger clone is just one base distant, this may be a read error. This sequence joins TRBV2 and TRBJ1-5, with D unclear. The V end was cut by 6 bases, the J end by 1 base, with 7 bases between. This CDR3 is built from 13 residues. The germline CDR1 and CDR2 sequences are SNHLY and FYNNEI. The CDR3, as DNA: TGTGCCAGCAGCCTAGACAGCAATCAGCCCCAGCATTTT. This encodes CASSLDSNQPQHF.

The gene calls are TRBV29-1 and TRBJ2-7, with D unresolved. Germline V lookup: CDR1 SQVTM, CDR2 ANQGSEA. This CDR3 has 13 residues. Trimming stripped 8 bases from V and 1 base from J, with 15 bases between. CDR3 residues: CSIRKGNSYEQYF. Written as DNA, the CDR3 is TGCAGCATTCGAAAGGGTAATTCCTACGAGCAGTACTTC.

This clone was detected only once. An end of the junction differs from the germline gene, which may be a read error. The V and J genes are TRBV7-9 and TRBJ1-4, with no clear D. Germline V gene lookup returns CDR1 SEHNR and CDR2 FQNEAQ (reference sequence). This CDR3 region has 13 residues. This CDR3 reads CTSSPSTNEKLFF. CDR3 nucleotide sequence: TGTACCAGCAGCCCCTCCACTAATGAAAAACTGTTTTTT.

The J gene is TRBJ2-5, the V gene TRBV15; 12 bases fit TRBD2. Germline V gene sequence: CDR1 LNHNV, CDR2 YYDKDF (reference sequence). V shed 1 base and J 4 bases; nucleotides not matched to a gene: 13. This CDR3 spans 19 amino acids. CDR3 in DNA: TGTGCCACCAGCAGAGTCTCAGGGCTAGCGGGAGGGCTGGGAGAGACCCAGTACTTC. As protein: CATSRVSGLAGGLGETQYF.

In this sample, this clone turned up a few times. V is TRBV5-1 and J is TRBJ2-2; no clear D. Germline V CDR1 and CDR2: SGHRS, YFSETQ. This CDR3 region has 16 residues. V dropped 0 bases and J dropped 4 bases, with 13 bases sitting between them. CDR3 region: CASSLGGGRSTGELFF. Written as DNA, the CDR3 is TGCGCCAGCAGCTTGGGAGGCGGCCGGAGCACCGGGGAGCTGTTTTTT.

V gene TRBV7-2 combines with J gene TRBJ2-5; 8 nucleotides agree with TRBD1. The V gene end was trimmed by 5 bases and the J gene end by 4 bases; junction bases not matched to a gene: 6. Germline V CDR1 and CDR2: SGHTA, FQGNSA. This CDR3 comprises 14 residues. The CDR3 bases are TGTGCCAGCAGCCCGGGGACAGGAGGAGAGACCCAGTACTTC. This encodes CASSPGTGGETQYF.

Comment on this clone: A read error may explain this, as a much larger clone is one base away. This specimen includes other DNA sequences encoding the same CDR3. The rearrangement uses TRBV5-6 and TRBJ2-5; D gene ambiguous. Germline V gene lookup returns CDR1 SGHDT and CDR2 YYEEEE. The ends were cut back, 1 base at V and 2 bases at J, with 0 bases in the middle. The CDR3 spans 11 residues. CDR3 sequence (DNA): TGTGCCAGCAGCTTGCAAGAGACCCAGTACTTC. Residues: CASSLQETQYF.

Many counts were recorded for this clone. This chain's CDR3 is CASSLGLMWGESYEQYF. The CDR3 region has the DNA TGTGCCAGCAGCCTGGGATTAATGTGGGGGGAATCCTACGAGCAGTACTTC. The chain links TRBV11-2 to TRBJ2-7; tentatively, D is TRBD2 (6 bases). This CDR3 is built from 17 residues. Germline CDR1 SGHAT, CDR2 FQNNGV. V lost 5 bases to trimming and J lost 1 base, with 21 bases between them.

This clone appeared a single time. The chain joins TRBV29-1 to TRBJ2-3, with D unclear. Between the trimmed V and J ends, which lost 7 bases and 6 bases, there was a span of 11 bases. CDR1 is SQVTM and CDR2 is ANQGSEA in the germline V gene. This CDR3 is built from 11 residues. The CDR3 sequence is CSGGLYDTQYF. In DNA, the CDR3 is TGCAGCGGTGGGTTGTACGATACGCAGTATTTT.

CDR3: CATSAPGRDSSGANVLTF. CDR3 nucleotides: TGTGCCACCAGCGCACCGGGACGGGACTCCTCTGGGGCCAACGTCCTGACTTTC. This sequence joins TRBV15 and TRBJ2-6; D perhaps matches TRBD2 (6 bases). CDR3 length: 18 residues. The germline V gene encodes CDR1 LNHNV and CDR2 YYDKDF (reference sequence). The germline V and J ends were trimmed by 5 bases and 0 bases, with 17 bases remaining between them.

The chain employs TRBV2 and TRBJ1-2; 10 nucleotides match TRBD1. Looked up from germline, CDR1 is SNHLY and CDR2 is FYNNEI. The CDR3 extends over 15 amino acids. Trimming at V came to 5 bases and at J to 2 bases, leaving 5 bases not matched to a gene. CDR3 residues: CASSPRDRGNYGYTF. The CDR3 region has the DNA TGTGCCAGCAGTCCCAGGGACAGGGGCAACTATGGCTACACCTTC.

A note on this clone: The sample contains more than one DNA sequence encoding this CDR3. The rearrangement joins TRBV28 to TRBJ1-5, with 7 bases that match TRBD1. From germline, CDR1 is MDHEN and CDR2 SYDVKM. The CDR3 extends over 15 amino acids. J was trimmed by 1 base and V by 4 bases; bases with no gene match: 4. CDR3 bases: TGTGCCAGCAGTTCCGGACAGGTGAGCAATCAGCCCCAGCATTTT. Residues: CASSSGQVSNQPQHF.

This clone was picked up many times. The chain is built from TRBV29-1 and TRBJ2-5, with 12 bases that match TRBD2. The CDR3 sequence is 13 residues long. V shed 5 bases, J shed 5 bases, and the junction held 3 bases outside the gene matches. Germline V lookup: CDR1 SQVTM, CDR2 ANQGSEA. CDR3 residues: CSVRTSGKETQYF. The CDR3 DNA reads TGCAGCGTTAGGACTAGCGGGAAGGAGACCCAGTACTTC.

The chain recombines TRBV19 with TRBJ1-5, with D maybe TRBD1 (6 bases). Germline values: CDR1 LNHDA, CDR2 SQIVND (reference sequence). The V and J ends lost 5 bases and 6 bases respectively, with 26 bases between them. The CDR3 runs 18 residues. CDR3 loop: CASSPPPARGGLGQPQHF. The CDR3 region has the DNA TGTGCCAGTAGTCCTCCCCCTGCCAGGGGAGGGTTAGGTCAGCCCCAGCATTTT.

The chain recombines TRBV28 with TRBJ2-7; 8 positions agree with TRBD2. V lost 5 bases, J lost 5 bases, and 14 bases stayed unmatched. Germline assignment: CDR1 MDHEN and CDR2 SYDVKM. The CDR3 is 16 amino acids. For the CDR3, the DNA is TGTGCCAGCAGTGCCGGAGGGGCGGGAGGTCGGAACGAGCAGTACTTC. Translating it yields CASSAGGAGGRNEQYF.

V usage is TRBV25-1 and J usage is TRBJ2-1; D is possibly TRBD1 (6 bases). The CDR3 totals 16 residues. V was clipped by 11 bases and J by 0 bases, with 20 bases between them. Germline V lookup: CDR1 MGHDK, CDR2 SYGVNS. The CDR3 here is CASRRSWGHSYNEQFF. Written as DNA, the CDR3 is TGTGCCTCCAGGAGGAGTTGGGGGCACTCCTACAATGAGCAGTTCTTC. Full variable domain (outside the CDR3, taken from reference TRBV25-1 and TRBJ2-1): EADIYQTPRYLVIGTGKKITLECSQTMGHDKMYWYQQDPGMELHLIHYSYGVNSTEKGDLSSESTVSRIRTEHFPLTLESARPSHTSQYLCASRRSWGHSYNEQFFGPGTRLTVL.

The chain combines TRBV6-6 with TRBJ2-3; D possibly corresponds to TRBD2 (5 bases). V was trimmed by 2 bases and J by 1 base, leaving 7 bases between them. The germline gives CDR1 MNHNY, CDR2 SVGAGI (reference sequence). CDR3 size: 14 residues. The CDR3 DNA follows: TGTGCCAGCAGTTACCAACTAGGCACAGATACGCAGTATTTT. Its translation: CASSYQLGTDTQYF.

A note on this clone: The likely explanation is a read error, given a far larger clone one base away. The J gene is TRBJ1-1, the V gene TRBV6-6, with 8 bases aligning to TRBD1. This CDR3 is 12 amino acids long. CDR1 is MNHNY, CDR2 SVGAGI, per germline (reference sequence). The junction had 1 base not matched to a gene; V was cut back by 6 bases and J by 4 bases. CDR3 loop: CASSQGATEAFF. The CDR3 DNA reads TGTGCCAGCAGCCAGGGGGCCACTGAAGCTTTCTTT.

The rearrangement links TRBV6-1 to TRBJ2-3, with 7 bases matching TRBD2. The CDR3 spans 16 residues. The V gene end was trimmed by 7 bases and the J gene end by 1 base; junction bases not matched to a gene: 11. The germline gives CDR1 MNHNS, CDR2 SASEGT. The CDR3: CASNDIGRARTDTQYF. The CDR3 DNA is TGTGCCAGCAATGATATAGGGAGGGCCCGCACAGATACGCAGTATTTT.